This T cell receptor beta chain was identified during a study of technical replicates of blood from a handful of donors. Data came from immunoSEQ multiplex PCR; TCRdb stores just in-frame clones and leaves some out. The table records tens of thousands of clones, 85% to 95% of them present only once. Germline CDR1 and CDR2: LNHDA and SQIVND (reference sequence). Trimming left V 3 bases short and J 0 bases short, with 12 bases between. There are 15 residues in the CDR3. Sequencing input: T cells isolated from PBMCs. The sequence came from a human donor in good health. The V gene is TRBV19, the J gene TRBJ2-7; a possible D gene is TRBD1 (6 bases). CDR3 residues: CASSIGRGHSYEQYF. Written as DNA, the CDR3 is TGTGCCAGTAGTATCGGCAGGGGACACTCCTACGAGCAGTACTTC.